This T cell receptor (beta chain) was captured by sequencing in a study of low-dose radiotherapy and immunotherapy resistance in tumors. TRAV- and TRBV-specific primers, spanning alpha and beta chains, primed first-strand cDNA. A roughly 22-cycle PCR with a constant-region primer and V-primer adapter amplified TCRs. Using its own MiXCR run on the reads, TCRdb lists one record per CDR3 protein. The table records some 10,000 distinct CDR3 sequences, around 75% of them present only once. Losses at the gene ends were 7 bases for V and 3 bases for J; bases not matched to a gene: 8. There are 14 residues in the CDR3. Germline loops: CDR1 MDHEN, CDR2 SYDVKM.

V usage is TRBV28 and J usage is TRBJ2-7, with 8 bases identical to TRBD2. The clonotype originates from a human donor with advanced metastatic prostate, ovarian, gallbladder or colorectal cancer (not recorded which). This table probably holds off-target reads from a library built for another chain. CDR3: CASKTPGLGYEQYF. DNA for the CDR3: TGTGCCAGCAAAACGCCGGGACTAGGCTACGAGCAGTACTTC.